The entry that follows covers one TCR beta chain sequence. Its antigen is not identified. These data are taken from a study of cytomegalovirus exposure and HLA in healthy donors. Findings and caveats of the study: The authors confirmed in vitro that three CMV-associated chains were specific for CMV antigens.

Primers included in the PCR were 60 Vbeta and 13 Jbeta primers. Sequencing used immunoSEQ multiplex PCR; TCRdb keeps in-frame clones, though not all of them. The table shows 180,000 or so clones, with 80% occurring only once. The V end was cut by 4 bases, the J end by 0 bases, with 10 bases between. CDR1 is SQVTM, CDR2 ANQGSEA, per germline. CDR3 size: 13 residues. The chain joins TRBV29-1 to TRBJ2-7, with D uncertain. The sample taken for sequencing was PBMCs. The clonotype comes from a girl between 5 and 17 years old in good health and CMV-seropositive. CDR3 region: CSVGSFSSYEQYF. CDR3 in DNA: TGCAGCGTTGGGTCATTCAGCTCCTACGAGCAGTACTTC.